The 23 T cell receptor beta chains presented below share a single source sample, sequenced in a study of control samples from healthy donors and cancer patients. Profiling relied on immunoSEQ multiplex PCR, and the TCRdb table lists in-frame clones only, not all of them. The data hold around 82,000 clones, with over 75% observed a single time. Sequencing was done on a sample of blood. Receptors originate from a man in his fifties or sixties in good health.

The chain is built from TRBV27 and TRBJ1-6; no clear D. Trimming took 4 bases from V and 7 from J, leaving 11 bases between them. Germline V CDR1 and CDR2: MNHEY, SMNVEV (reference sequence). The CDR3 runs to 14 residues. CDR3 in DNA: TGTGCCAGCAGTTGGGCGCCAACGAATTCACCCCTCCACTTT. It yields the protein CASSWAPTNSPLHF.

The chain is built from TRBV10-2 and TRBJ1-6; D is unresolved. This CDR3 is 12 amino acids long. Germline V CDR1 and CDR2: WSHSY, SAAADI. The V and J ends lost 8 bases and 7 bases respectively, with 9 bases between them. CDR3 protein: CASWSGNSPLHF. The DNA for the CDR3 is TGCGCCAGCTGGTCGGGGAATTCACCCCTCCACTTT.

The chain uses TRBV27 and TRBJ1-4, with a possible D match to TRBD1 (5 bases). V was pared by 6 bases and J by 5 bases, with 10 bases between. The CDR3 runs to 13 residues. CDR1 and CDR2 (germline): MNHEY, SMNVEV (reference sequence). The CDR3 nucleotides are TGTGCCAGCAGCAGGAGGGGAAATGAAAAACTGTTTTTT. It encodes CASSRRGNEKLFF. Filled out from reference TRBV27 and TRBJ1-4, the complete variable domain reads EAQVTQNPRYLITVTGKKLTVTCSQNMNHEYMSWYRQDPGLGLRQIYYSMNVEVTDKGDVPEGYKVSRKEKRNFPLILESPSPNQTSLYFCASSRRGNEKLFFGSGTQLSVL.

This clone showed up just a few times. V usage is TRBV19 and J usage is TRBJ1-1, with 7 bases matching TRBD1. Germline CDR1 is LNHDA and CDR2 is SQIVND (reference sequence). J gave up 10 bases and V 7 bases, and 15 bases lay outside the gene matches. This CDR3 has 14 amino acids. CDR3: CASTPAREGAGAFF. The CDR3 DNA follows: TGTGCCAGTACCCCCGCGAGGGAGGGGGCTGGAGCTTTCTTT.

The chain recombines TRBV4-1 with TRBJ2-1, with 10 bases matching TRBD2. V dropped 0 bases and J dropped 6; count of bases not matched to a gene: 5. The CDR3 runs 16 residues. In germline, CDR1 is MGHRA, CDR2 YSYEKL. The CDR3 loop is CASSQDVAGGLNEQFF. CDR3 DNA: TGCGCCAGCAGCCAAGACGTAGCGGGGGGCCTCAATGAGCAGTTCTTC.

V gene TRBV7-9 combines with J gene TRBJ2-5; possible D gene TRBD1, 6 bases. V dropped 1 base and J dropped 5 bases, with 20 bases sitting between them. This CDR3 region has 17 residues. Germline V gene lookup returns CDR1 SEHNR and CDR2 FQNEAQ (reference sequence). The DNA for the CDR3 is TGTGCCAGCAGCTTAGGACTAAGGGACACCCAAAGGGAGACCCAGTACTTC. Amino acids: CASSLGLRDTQRETQYF.

The chain joins TRBV20-1 to TRBJ2-7, with a tentative D call TRBD2 (5 bases). V was pared by 3 bases and J by 0 bases, with 15 bases between. CDR3 length: 15 residues. Per germline, CDR1 DFQATT and CDR2 SNEGSKA (reference sequence). The CDR3 DNA reads as TGCAGTGCTAGTAGTGGACTGAAAAGCTCCTACGAGCAGTACTTC. Translation: CSASSGLKSSYEQYF.

The chain employs TRBV11-3 and TRBJ2-6, with D unresolved. V dropped 0 bases and J dropped 0 bases, with 6 bases sitting between them. This CDR3 is 16 amino acids long. CDR1 is SGHNT and CDR2 is YENEEA in the germline V gene. CDR3 sequence reads: CASSLDSRSGANVLTF. The CDR3, as DNA: TGTGCCAGCAGCTTAGACAGCCGCTCTGGGGCCAACGTCCTGACTTTC. Based on the CDR3 plus reference TRBV11-3 and TRBJ2-6, the full variable domain is EAGVVQSPRYKIIEKKQPVAFWCNPISGHNTLYWYLQNLGQGPELLIRYENEEAVDDSQLPKDRFSAERLKGVDSTLKIQPAELGDSAVYLCASSLDSRSGANVLTFGAGSRLTVL.

This rearrangement joins TRBV9 to TRBJ2-3; D gene ambiguous. Trimming took off 4 bases at V and 0 bases at J, with 6 bases between the two ends. The CDR3 length is 13 residues. The V gene's germline CDR1 is SGDLS and CDR2 YYNGEE. The CDR3 loop reads CASSWSSTDTQYF. In nucleotides, the CDR3 is TGTGCCAGCAGCTGGTCTAGCACAGATACGCAGTATTTT.

The J gene is TRBJ1-2, the V gene TRBV12-3 or TRBV12-4, with D uncertain. CDR3 length: 13 amino acids. V was cut by 2 bases and J by 4 bases, with 8 bases left in between. In DNA, the CDR3 is TGTGCCAGCAGTTTAAGGTCCCTCTATGGCTACACCTTC. Protein sequence: CASSLRSLYGYTF.

V usage is TRBV3-1 (or the pseudogene TRBV3-2) and J usage is TRBJ1-1; D call uncertain. Trimming stripped 0 bases from V and 1 base from J, with 6 bases between. CDR3 length equals 14 residues. The germline V gene has CDR1 LGHDT and CDR2 YNNKEL (reference sequence). This CDR3 reads CASSQEDGNTEAFF. The CDR3 DNA is TGTGCCAGCAGCCAAGAGGACGGGAACACTGAAGCTTTCTTT.

The DNA of the CDR3 is TGTGCCAGCAGTGCCTCGCCGGGATGGGGCTCCTACGAGCAGTACTTC. It translates to CASSASPGWGSYEQYF. The genes are TRBV27 and TRBJ2-7; D possibly corresponds to TRBD2 (5 bases). The V gene lost 5 bases and the J gene lost 0 bases, with 17 bases spanning the gap. The germline V gene has CDR1 MNHEY and CDR2 SMNVEV (reference sequence). The CDR3 extends over 16 amino acids.

This chain joins TRBV5-4 and TRBJ1-2; the D is unclear. The CDR3 totals 12 residues. The V gene lost 4 bases and the J gene lost 8 bases, with 12 bases spanning the gap. From germline, CDR1 is SGHNT and CDR2 YYREEE (reference sequence). CDR3 sequence: CASSIRTGGYTF. CDR3 nucleotides: TGTGCCAGCAGCATCCGGACTGGAGGCTACACCTTC.

The chain is built from TRBV20-1 and TRBJ1-2; D gene ambiguous. Germline-derived CDR1 and CDR2 are DFQATT and SNEGSKA (reference sequence). V dropped 2 bases and J dropped 8 bases, with 6 bases sitting between them. The CDR3 consists of 10 residues. The CDR3 spells CSARKNGYTF. For the CDR3, the DNA is TGCAGTGCTAGAAAAAACGGCTACACCTTC.

With regard to this clone: A junction end diverges from the germline sequence, so it may reflect a read error. J is TRBJ2-3 and V is TRBV19; 11 bases are a match to TRBD2. CDR1 is LNHDA, CDR2 SQIVND, per germline (reference sequence). This CDR3 is 14 amino acids long. This CDR3 is CASRIAGGPNTQYF. The CDR3 coding sequence is TGTGCCAGTAGGATAGCGGGGGGGCCCAATACGCAGTATTTT.

The chain joins TRBV21-1 to TRBJ2-5; TRBD2 is the table's D call and was not checked against the DNA. TRBV21-1 is annotated as a pseudogene. CDR3 length equals 18 residues. CDR3 protein: CASITSGGFYLTEETQYF. DNA for the CDR3: TGTGCCAGCATCACTAGCGGGGGCTTTTATTTGACTGAAGAGACCCAGTACTTC.

This clone was counted once. The chain links TRBV5-1 to TRBJ2-5; the match to TRBD1 covers 9 bases. Germline V lookup: CDR1 SGHRS, CDR2 YFSETQ. J gave up 5 bases and V 6 bases, and 8 bases lay outside the gene matches. The CDR3 contains 14 residues. DNA for the CDR3: TGCGCCAGCACCTTCGGACAGGGGTTGGAGACCCAGTACTTC. It is translated as CASTFGQGLETQYF. The variable domain in full, completed from reference TRBV5-1 and TRBJ2-5, reads KAGVTQTPRYLIKTRGQQVTLSCSPISGHRSVSWYQQTPGQGLQFLFEYFSETQRNKGNFPGRFSGRQFSNSRSEMNVSTLELGDSALYLCASTFGQGLETQYFGPGTRLLVL.

V usage is TRBV19 and J usage is TRBJ1-5; no firm D call. This CDR3 contains 11 residues. Germline V gives CDR1 LNHDA, CDR2 SQIVND (reference sequence). V was clipped by 6 bases and J by 8 bases, with 8 bases between them. This CDR3 reads CASSAGEPQHF. CDR3 in DNA: TGTGCCAGTAGCGCAGGAGAGCCCCAGCATTTT.

This clone appeared a single time. The V and J genes are TRBV2 and TRBJ1-2; maybe TRBD1 (5 bases). This CDR3 region has 14 residues. The V end was cut by 4 bases, the J end by 8 bases, with 17 bases between. Germline V lookup: CDR1 SNHLY, CDR2 FYNNEI. For the CDR3, the DNA is TGTGCCAGCAGTGTACGGGGACCGCGACCCGGCTACACCTTC. It encodes CASSVRGPRPGYTF. The variable domain in full, completed from reference TRBV2 and TRBJ1-2, reads EPEVTQTPSHQVTQMGQEVILRCVPISNHLYFYWYRQILGQKVEFLVSFYNNEISEKSEIFDDQFSVERPDGSNFTLKIRSTKLEDSAMYFCASSVRGPRPGYTFGSGTRLTVV.

The rearrangement uses TRBV6-5 and TRBJ1-2; possibly TRBD1 for D (6 bases). CDR3 length: 15 residues. In germline, CDR1 is MNHEY, CDR2 SVGAGI. V lost 0 bases and J 4 bases, leaving 12 bases between the germline ends. The CDR3 DNA sequence: TGTGCCAGCAGTTACTCACCGGGGGCCCCCTATGGCTACACCTTC. Amino acid sequence: CASSYSPGAPYGYTF.

The chain recombines TRBV3-1 (or the pseudogene TRBV3-2) with TRBJ2-5; TRBD2 matches 8 bases. The junction had 6 bases not matched to a gene; V was cut back by 1 base and J by 5 bases. CDR3 length: 15 residues. CDR1 is LGHDT, CDR2 YNNKEL, per germline (reference sequence). The CDR3 DNA reads TGTGCCAGCAGCCAAGGGACTAGCCTAGGGGAGACCCAGTACTTC. This translates into CASSQGTSLGETQYF.

V and J are TRBV5-1 and TRBJ1-2; D perhaps matches TRBD1 (5 bases). The CDR3 covers 15 residues. The germline V and J ends were trimmed by 1 base and 12 bases, with 22 bases remaining between them. Germline V gene lookup returns CDR1 SGHRS and CDR2 YFSETQ. CDR3 coding DNA: TGCGCCAGCAGCTTGTCTAGGACACCCCCTGCCCAGGACACCTTC. This sequence encodes CASSLSRTPPAQDTF.

A few counts support this clone. The chain combines TRBV19 with TRBJ1-5, with TRBD1 matching over 8 bases. The J segment lost 4 bases and the V segment lost 5 bases, leaving 13 bases of the junction unmatched. Per the germline V gene, CDR1 is LNHDA and CDR2 is SQIVND (reference sequence). The CDR3 loop spans 17 amino acids. The CDR3 sequence: CASSRTILQGENQPQHF. CDR3 DNA sequence: TGTGCCAGTAGTCGTACCATACTACAGGGGGAGAATCAGCCCCAGCATTTT.